The sequence of this T cell receptor beta chain was determined in a study of control samples from healthy donors and cancer patients. Assay: immunoSEQ multiplex PCR; the TCRdb copy retains only in-frame clones and omits some. The sample shows 100,000 to 150,000 clones, around 87% of them seen only once. V lost 4 bases and J lost 7, with 11 bases in between. Germline values: CDR1 SGHRS, CDR2 YFSETQ. This CDR3 has 12 amino acids. The sequenced material came from blood. J is TRBJ1-1 and V is TRBV5-1; D call uncertain. The TCR originated in a man aged 25-45 years in good health. The CDR3 DNA reads as TGCGCCAGCAGCACCCGCGGCGATGAAGCTTTCTTT. This codes for CASSTRGDEAFF. Using reference TRBV5-1 and TRBJ1-1 for the parts outside the CDR3, the full variable domain is KAGVTQTPRYLIKTRGQQVTLSCSPISGHRSVSWYQQTPGQGLQFLFEYFSETQRNKGNFPGRFSGRQFSNSRSEMNVSTLELGDSALYLCASSTRGDEAFFGQGTRLTVV.